This entry lists 27 T cell receptor beta chains sequenced from one sample in a study of blood T cell repertoires in COVID-19. Produced via immunoSEQ multiplex PCR; TCRdb's table is partial and in-frame only. Of tens of thousands of clones detected, over 75% appear once; the ten largest clones hold roughly 14%. The source material was peripheral blood. Every receptor here comes from a woman aged 70 to 79 with acute or convalescent COVID-19.

The chain employs TRBV6-1 and TRBJ1-1; D unresolved. This CDR3 is built from 13 residues. Trimming took off 3 bases at V and 1 base at J, with 6 bases between the two ends. Germline loops: CDR1 MNHNS, CDR2 SASEGT. CDR3 region: CASSEGPNTEAFF. CDR3 in DNA: TGTGCCAGCAGTGAGGGCCCGAACACTGAAGCTTTCTTT.

The rearrangement uses TRBV9 and TRBJ1-2, with 8 bases lining up with TRBD1. Germline V gene lookup returns CDR1 SGDLS and CDR2 YYNGEE. The J segment lost 7 bases and the V segment lost 0 bases, leaving 11 bases of the junction unmatched. The CDR3 is 16 amino acids. CDR3 in amino acids: CASSVGPTGAAPGYTF. As DNA, the CDR3 is TGTGCCAGCAGCGTAGGGCCGACAGGGGCAGCACCTGGCTACACCTTC.

This chain connects TRBV19 to TRBJ1-2; weak D call: TRBD1 (6 bases). Germline assignment: CDR1 LNHDA and CDR2 SQIVND (reference sequence). The CDR3 consists of 14 residues. V lost 9 bases to trimming and J lost 4 bases, with 18 bases between them. The CDR3: CASRRSTGPYGYTF. CDR3 sequence (DNA): TGTGCCAGCAGGCGAAGTACAGGGCCCTATGGCTACACCTTC.

The V call is TRBV6-2 or TRBV6-3, the J call TRBJ2-7; 9 positions match TRBD1. Germline V gene sequence: CDR1 MNHEY, CDR2 SVGEGT. The CDR3 runs to 13 residues. J was trimmed by 7 bases and V by 4 bases; bases with no gene match: 5. The CDR3: CASSWGQGCEQYV. The CDR3 DNA follows: TGTGCCAGCAGTTGGGGACAGGGTTGTGAGCAGTACGTC.

This chain joins TRBV10-3 and TRBJ2-5; TRBD2 is a possible D gene (7 bases). The germline gives CDR1 ENHRY, CDR2 SYGVKD. V lost 0 bases to trimming and J lost 5 bases, with 13 bases between them. This CDR3 is built from 15 residues. In DNA, the CDR3 is TGTGCCATCAGTGAGTCTGGCGGGGGCCCTGAGACCCAGTACTTC. This codes for CAISESGGGPETQYF.

The V and J genes are TRBV11-2 and TRBJ1-4, with TRBD1 matching over 8 bases. This CDR3 region has 17 residues. Germline CDR1 SGHAT, CDR2 FQNNGV. After removal of 2 bases from V and 4 bases from J, the junction contained 9 bases not matched to a gene. Here the CDR3 reads CASSLRRETGVNEKLFF. Here the CDR3 DNA reads TGTGCCAGCAGCTTACGGCGGGAGACAGGGGTTAATGAAAAACTGTTTTTT.

The chain is built from TRBV10-3 and TRBJ2-7; D is unresolved. Trimming removed 3 bases from V and 4 bases from J, with 16 bases in between. The CDR3 is made up of 15 amino acids. CDR1 and CDR2 from the germline V gene are ENHRY and SYGVKD. The CDR3 bases are TGTGCCATCAGTGAAGGCTTATCCACGACTTACGAGCAGTACGTC. It encodes CAISEGLSTTYEQYV.

The rearrangement uses TRBV28 and TRBJ1-5; TRBD1 might be the D (6 bases). Trimming took off 7 bases at V and 6 bases at J, with 16 bases between the two ends. CDR1 MDHEN and CDR2 SYDVKM come from the germline V gene. This CDR3 spans 14 amino acids. CDR3 in amino acids: CASMPGEIFQPQHF. DNA of the CDR3: TGTGCCAGCATGCCAGGGGAAATTTTTCAGCCCCAGCATTTT.

The rearrangement uses TRBV5-1 and TRBJ2-1; D is perhaps TRBD2 (7 bases). The V end was cut by 0 bases, the J end by 4 bases, with 14 bases between. The germline CDR1 and CDR2 sequences are SGHRS and YFSETQ. The CDR3 sequence is 16 residues long. CDR3 in amino acids: CASSLGTGGRYNEQFF. CDR3 sequence (DNA): TGCGCCAGCAGCTTGGGGACGGGGGGCCGGTACAATGAGCAGTTCTTC.

The rearrangement joins TRBV24-1 to TRBJ2-3; TRBD2 agrees at 11 bases. This CDR3 contains 17 residues. From germline, CDR1 is KGHDR and CDR2 SFDVKD. V gave up 4 bases and J gave up 5 bases; unmatched junction bases: 10. The chain's CDR3 is CATSDQTLAGALDTQYF. CDR3 DNA sequence: TGTGCCACCAGTGACCAGACACTAGCGGGAGCCCTAGATACGCAGTATTTT.

This clone was observed once. The chain is built from TRBV28 and TRBJ1-2; 8 nucleotides line up with TRBD1. CDR3 size: 14 residues. Germline-derived CDR1 and CDR2 are MDHEN and SYDVKM. Trimming took 6 bases from V and 8 from J; bases not matched to a gene: 11. CDR3 nucleotides: TGTGCCAGCAGATTAAGCGACAGGGGAAAGGGCTACACCTTC. Its protein product is CASRLSDRGKGYTF.

The rearrangement joins TRBV5-6 to TRBJ1-5; D remains unclear. Germline-derived CDR1 and CDR2 are SGHDT and YYEEEE. V was trimmed by 1 base and J by 3 bases, leaving 11 bases between them. The CDR3 has 15 amino acids. The CDR3 spells CASSLTGRDNQPQHF. As DNA, the CDR3 is TGTGCCAGCAGCTTGACGGGAAGGGACAATCAGCCCCAGCATTTT.

This rearrangement joins TRBV3-1 (or the pseudogene TRBV3-2) to TRBJ1-1, with D perhaps matching TRBD1 (5 bases). Trimming took 2 bases from V and 0 from J, leaving 13 bases between them. Per germline, CDR1 LGHDT and CDR2 YNNKEL (reference sequence). The CDR3 sequence is 16 residues long. CDR3 in amino acids: CASSQLRVGMNTEAFF. CDR3 nucleotides: TGTGCCAGCAGCCAACTCAGGGTTGGCATGAACACTGAAGCTTTCTTT.

The chain employs TRBV27 and TRBJ2-3, with TRBD2 matching over 11 bases. The CDR3 runs to 17 residues. Germline V gene sequence: CDR1 MNHEY, CDR2 SMNVEV (reference sequence). Trimming removed 2 bases from V and 0 bases from J; junction bases left unmatched: 4. As DNA, the CDR3 is TGTGCCAGCAGTTTACGGACTAGCGGGCATAGCACAGATACGCAGTATTTT. This translates into CASSLRTSGHSTDTQYF.

V is TRBV19 and J is TRBJ2-5, with D perhaps matching TRBD1 (6 bases). CDR1 is LNHDA and CDR2 is SQIVND in the germline V gene (reference sequence). The CDR3 spans 13 residues. Trimming pared 5 bases from V and 2 bases from J, leaving 9 bases between. In DNA, the CDR3 is TGTGCCAGTAGTCAGGGGATACAAGAGACCCAGTACTTC. It is translated as CASSQGIQETQYF. Full variable domain (rest looked up from reference TRBV19 and TRBJ2-5): DGGITQSPKYLFRKEGQNVTLSCEQNLNHDAMYWYRQDPGQGLRLIYYSQIVNDFQKGDIAEGYSVSREKKESFPLTVTSAQKNPTAFYLCASSQGIQETQYFGPGTRLLVL.

The chain joins TRBV9 to TRBJ2-3; the D gene is possibly TRBD1 (6 bases). This CDR3 region has 13 residues. V lost 2 bases and J lost 7, with 11 bases in between. Germline assignment: CDR1 SGDLS and CDR2 YYNGEE. The CDR3 here is CASSVGQGNTQYF. The CDR3 nucleotides are TGTGCCAGCAGCGTCGGGCAGGGGAATACGCAGTATTTT.

The rearrangement links TRBV5-6 to TRBJ2-3; possibly TRBD1 for D (6 bases). V gave up 5 bases and J gave up 6 bases, with 13 bases separating them. CDR3 size: 13 residues. Per the germline V gene, CDR1 is SGHDT and CDR2 is YYEEEE. The CDR3 reads CASRPTGYDTQYF. CDR3 nucleotides: TGTGCCAGCAGGCCCACAGGGTATGATACGCAGTATTTT.

DNA for the CDR3: TGCGCCAGCAAATCCACAGGGGGGCCTTATGGCTACACCTTC. This translates into CASKSTGGPYGYTF. J is TRBJ1-2 and V is TRBV10-2; TRBD1 matches 8 bases. The CDR3 totals 14 residues. CDR1 is WSHSY, CDR2 SAAADI, per germline. The ends lost 7 bases at V and 5 bases at J; junction bases unmatched: 9.

V and J are TRBV3-1 (or the pseudogene TRBV3-2) and TRBJ1-1; 7 bases line up with TRBD1. The CDR3 has 15 amino acids. Germline V lookup: CDR1 LGHDT, CDR2 YNNKEL (reference sequence). J lost 8 bases, V lost 2 bases, and 11 bases had no gene match. This CDR3 is CASSQLSGGGGEAFF. The CDR3 DNA reads as TGTGCCAGCAGCCAACTTTCAGGAGGGGGCGGCGAAGCTTTCTTT.

This sequence joins TRBV27 and TRBJ1-5, with D possibly matching TRBD1 (6 bases). CDR1 is MNHEY, CDR2 SMNVEV, per germline (reference sequence). The CDR3 contains 15 residues. Deletions cut 1 base from V and 4 bases from J, with 11 bases between. The CDR3 spells CASSLFPGVNQPQHF. Here the CDR3 DNA reads TGTGCCAGCAGTTTATTTCCAGGGGTGAATCAGCCCCAGCATTTT.

The J gene is TRBJ2-7, the V gene TRBV6-7; 11 bases align to TRBD2. TRBV6-7 is treated as an ORF (open reading frame) with a function not yet certain. With 1 base clipped from V and 3 bases from J, the junction kept 8 bases outside the gene matches. The CDR3 extends over 17 amino acids. This chain's CDR3 is CASSYCLGTSGFYEQYV. The DNA for the CDR3 is TGTGCCAGCAGTTACTGTTTAGGGACTAGCGGTTTCTACGAGCAGTACGTC.

The chain recombines TRBV19 with TRBJ2-5; D may be TRBD1 (6 bases). CDR3 length equals 15 residues. Germline V gene lookup returns CDR1 LNHDA and CDR2 SQIVND (reference sequence). V shed 6 bases and J shed 8 bases, with 22 bases lying between them. CDR3 bases: TGTGCCAGTAGCCCCCAGACAGGTACTGCAGGAACCCAGTACTTC. Translating gives CASSPQTGTAGTQYF. Complete variable domain (other parts from reference TRBV19 and TRBJ2-5): DGGITQSPKYLFRKEGQNVTLSCEQNLNHDAMYWYRQDPGQGLRLIYYSQIVNDFQKGDIAEGYSVSREKKESFPLTVTSAQKNPTAFYLCASSPQTGTAGTQYFGPGTRLLVL.

This chain joins TRBV7-9 and TRBJ1-2; D is ambiguous. Between the trimmed V and J ends, which lost 5 bases and 6 bases, there was a span of 16 bases. The germline V gene has CDR1 SEHNR and CDR2 FQNEAQ (reference sequence). The length of the CDR3 is 14 residues. The CDR3 coding sequence is TGTGCCAGCAGCCCAGTCGGGGAGACCCATGGCTACACCTTC. Its protein is CASSPVGETHGYTF.

This chain uses TRBV10-1 with TRBJ2-3; D uncertain. Germline V gene data show CDR1 as WNHNN and CDR2 as SYGVQD (reference sequence). V lost 0 bases and J 1 base, leaving 8 bases between the germline ends. The CDR3 sequence is 15 residues long. DNA of the CDR3: TGCGCCAGCAGTGAGTCGAGTAGTCGCACAGATACGCAGTATTTT. Translated, it gives CASSESSSRTDTQYF.

The V gene is TRBV7-2, the J gene TRBJ2-1, with 11 bases lining up with TRBD2. The CDR3 loop spans 18 amino acids. V trimming: 4 bases; J trimming: 4 bases; junction bases outside the gene matches: 12. Per the germline V gene, CDR1 is SGHTA and CDR2 is FQGNSA. Written as DNA, the CDR3 is TGTGCCAGCAGCTCCGTTGGGATAGCGGGGGGGGTATACAATGAGCAGTTCTTC. Its translation: CASSSVGIAGGVYNEQFF.

This clone was observed once. The gene calls are TRBV5-4 and TRBJ1-1; D not certain. Germline lookup yields CDR1 SGHNT and CDR2 YYREEE (reference sequence). With 4 bases removed from V and 1 base from J, the gap between germline ends came to 8 bases. The CDR3 consists of 13 residues. CDR3 DNA sequence: TGTGCCAGCAGCATTACAGAGAACACTGAAGCTTTCTTT. Amino acids: CASSITENTEAFF.

V is TRBV5-6 and J is TRBJ2-7; no reliable D call. CDR1 SGHDT and CDR2 YYEEEE come from the germline V gene. The CDR3 is 12 residues long. Trimming took 1 base from V and 3 from J, leaving 5 bases between them. Written as DNA, the CDR3 is TGTGCCAGCAGCTTGTCGGGCTACGAGCAGTACGTC. Its protein is CASSLSGYEQYV.